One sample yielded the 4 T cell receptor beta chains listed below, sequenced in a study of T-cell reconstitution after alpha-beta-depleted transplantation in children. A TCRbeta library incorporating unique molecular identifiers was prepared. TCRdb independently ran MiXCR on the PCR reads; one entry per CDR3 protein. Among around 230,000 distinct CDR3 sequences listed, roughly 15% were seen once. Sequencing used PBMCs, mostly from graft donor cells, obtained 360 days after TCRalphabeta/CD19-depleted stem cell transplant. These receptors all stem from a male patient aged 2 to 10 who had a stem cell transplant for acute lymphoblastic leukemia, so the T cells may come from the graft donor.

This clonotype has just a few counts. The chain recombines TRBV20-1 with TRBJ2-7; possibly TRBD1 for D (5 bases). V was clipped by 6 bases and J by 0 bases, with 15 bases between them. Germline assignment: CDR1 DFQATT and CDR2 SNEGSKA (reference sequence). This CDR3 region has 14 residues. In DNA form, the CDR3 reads TGCAGTGCCAGGAAGTTTGGGGCCTCCTACGAGCAGTACTTC. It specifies CSARKFGASYEQYF.

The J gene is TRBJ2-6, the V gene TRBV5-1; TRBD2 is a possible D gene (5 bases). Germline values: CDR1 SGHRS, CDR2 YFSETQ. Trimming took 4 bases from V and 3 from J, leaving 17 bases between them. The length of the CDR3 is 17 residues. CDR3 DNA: TGCGCCAGCAGCAGGAGCCCAGGAGGCGGTGGGGCCAACGTCCTGACTTTC. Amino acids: CASSRSPGGGGANVLTF.

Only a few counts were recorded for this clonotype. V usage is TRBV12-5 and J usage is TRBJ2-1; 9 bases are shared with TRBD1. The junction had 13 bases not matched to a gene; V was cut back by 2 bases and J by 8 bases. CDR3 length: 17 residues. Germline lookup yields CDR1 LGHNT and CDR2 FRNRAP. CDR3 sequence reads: CASGLFPRDRDSDEQFF. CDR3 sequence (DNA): TGTGCTAGTGGTTTGTTTCCCCGGGACAGGGATTCAGATGAGCAGTTCTTC.

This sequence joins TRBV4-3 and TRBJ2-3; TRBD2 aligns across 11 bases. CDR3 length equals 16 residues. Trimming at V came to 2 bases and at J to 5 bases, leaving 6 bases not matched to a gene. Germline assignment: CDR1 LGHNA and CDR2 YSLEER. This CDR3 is CASSQIAGGRLDTQYF. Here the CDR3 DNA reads TGCGCCAGCAGCCAAATAGCGGGGGGGCGTTTAGATACGCAGTATTTT.